Listed here are 26 T cell receptor beta chains from one sample, sequenced in a study of blood T cell repertoires in COVID-19 (TCRdb year 2020). Preparation of the library involved the immunoSEQ multiplex PCR assay. The immuneACCESS repertoire file appears here via TCRdb, limited to in-frame rearrangements. These files lack a portion of the clones; in checked studies, under half of the deficit traces to unresolved V genes, and the cause of the others is not known. For this sample there are fewer than 350,000 clones; about nine tenths appear just once. Roughly 12% of the sample lies in the top ten. The source material was peripheral blood. Source of these receptors: a woman in her twenties or thirties with COVID-19, enrolled during active disease.

The CDR3 sequence: CASGQQPQHF. The CDR3 DNA reads as TGTGCCAGTGGACAACAGCCCCAGCATTTT. The chain uses TRBV19 and TRBJ1-5; D possibly corresponds to TRBD1 (5 bases). The germline gives CDR1 LNHDA, CDR2 SQIVND (reference sequence). V was cut by 8 bases and J by 7 bases, with 6 bases left in between. The CDR3 length is 10 residues.

This clone appeared a few times. This sequence joins TRBV11-2 and TRBJ1-1; D is ambiguous. CDR3 length: 14 residues. V was clipped by 1 base and J by 9 bases, with 15 bases between them. CDR1 is SGHAT and CDR2 is FQNNGV in the germline V gene. The CDR3 loop reads CASSLGSPILKAFF. For the CDR3, the DNA is TGTGCCAGCAGCTTAGGGTCTCCTATCTTGAAAGCTTTCTTT.

The chain links TRBV6-1 to TRBJ1-5; D unclear. This CDR3 region has 10 residues. Germline CDR1 is MNHNS and CDR2 is SASEGT. Trimming removed 3 bases at V and 11 bases at J, with 5 bases between. The chain's CDR3 is CASSEFSQHF. In nucleotides, the CDR3 is TGTGCCAGCAGTGAGTTCTCCCAGCATTTT.

J is TRBJ1-1 and V is TRBV5-1; D perhaps matches TRBD1 (5 bases). In germline, CDR1 is SGHRS, CDR2 YFSETQ. Between the trimmed V and J ends, which lost 6 bases and 1 base, there was a span of 16 bases. There are 15 residues in the CDR3. CDR3 bases: TGCGCCAGCAAAGATCTTGTACAGGAGAACACTGAAGCTTTCTTT. Protein: CASKDLVQENTEAFF.

The CDR3 loop is CASRTWGQAFPHGYTF. The CDR3 DNA follows: TGTGCCAGCCGGACATGGGGACAGGCTTTCCCCCATGGCTACACCTTC. This chain links TRBV11-2 with TRBJ1-2; 8 nucleotides line up with TRBD1. The germline V gene encodes CDR1 SGHAT and CDR2 FQNNGV. V shed 8 bases and J 6 bases; nucleotides not matched to a gene: 17. CDR3 length equals 16 residues.

The chain joins TRBV19 to TRBJ2-1; D may be TRBD2 (5 bases). CDR1 and CDR2 from the germline V gene are LNHDA and SQIVND (reference sequence). The CDR3 extends over 16 amino acids. V lost 2 bases to trimming and J lost 8 bases, with 19 bases between them. In DNA, the CDR3 is TGTGCCAGTAGTATATGGAGGCCCGGTTTGTTCGATGAGCAGTTCTTC. Translation: CASSIWRPGLFDEQFF.

This chain links TRBV6-5 with TRBJ1-1; 9 nucleotides line up with TRBD1. The CDR3 totals 15 residues. Per germline, CDR1 MNHEY and CDR2 SVGAGI. V lost 6 bases, J lost 4 bases, and 9 bases stayed unmatched. Here the CDR3 DNA reads TGTGCCAGCAGCACCGGGACAGGGATGAGCACTGAAGCTTTCTTT. It translates to CASSTGTGMSTEAFF.

This chain joins TRBV13 and TRBJ2-1; D unresolved. V gave up 2 bases and J gave up 6 bases, with 8 bases separating them. Germline CDR1 reads PRHDT; CDR2 reads FYEKMQ (reference sequence). The CDR3 runs to 13 residues. CDR3 sequence reads: CASSLTRFNEQFF. For the CDR3, the DNA is TGTGCCAGCAGCTTAACTCGCTTCAATGAGCAGTTCTTC.

The J gene is TRBJ1-5, the V gene TRBV28, with D uncertain. V lost 8 bases to trimming and J lost 3 bases, with 11 bases between them. CDR3 size: 13 residues. Germline V lookup: CDR1 MDHEN, CDR2 SYDVKM. DNA of the CDR3: TGTGCCAGCGGGCAACTGCTCAATCAGCCCCAGCATTTT. Residues: CASGQLLNQPQHF. The whole variable domain, remainder taken from reference TRBV28 and TRBJ1-5, is DVKVTQSSRYLVKRTGEKVFLECVQDMDHENMFWYRQDPGLGLRLIYFSYDVKMKEKGDIPEGYSVSREKKERFSLILESASTNQTSMYLCASGQLLNQPQHFGDGTRLSIL.

This sequence joins TRBV30 and TRBJ1-4; 7 bases line up with TRBD1. The CDR3 is 14 amino acids. CDR1 is GTSNPN, CDR2 SVGIG, per germline (reference sequence). Trimming at V came to 3 bases and at J to 7 bases, leaving 8 bases not matched to a gene. The CDR3 loop is CAWSPGQSGEKLFF. DNA of the CDR3: TGTGCCTGGAGCCCGGGACAGAGCGGTGAAAAACTGTTTTTT.

The chain carries TRBV15 and TRBJ1-5; D is unresolved. This CDR3 comprises 13 residues. V lost 5 bases and J lost 0, with 5 bases in between. CDR1 is LNHNV and CDR2 is YYDKDF in the germline V gene (reference sequence). The CDR3 reads CATSHGSNQPQHF. The CDR3 coding sequence is TGTGCCACCAGCCACGGTAGCAATCAGCCCCAGCATTTT. Combining the CDR3 with reference TRBV15 and TRBJ1-5 gives the whole variable domain DAMVIQNPRYQVTQFGKPVTLSCSQTLNHNVMYWYQQKSSQAPKLLFHYYDKDFNNEADTPDNFQSRRPNTSFCFLDIRSPGLGDTAMYLCATSHGSNQPQHFGDGTRLSIL.

A few counts support this clone. The V and J genes are TRBV10-1 and TRBJ2-7; D ambiguous. This CDR3 is 12 amino acids long. The ends were cut back, 3 bases at V and 0 bases at J, with 3 bases in the middle. Germline V lookup: CDR1 WNHNN, CDR2 SYGVQD (reference sequence). The CDR3 is CASSDGSYEQYF. The CDR3 bases are TGCGCCAGCAGTGACGGCTCCTACGAGCAGTACTTC.

This CDR3 reads CASSLGTSGGSTDTQYF. The CDR3 DNA follows: TGTGCCAGCAGTCTCGGGACTAGCGGGGGGAGCACAGATACGCAGTATTTT. The chain couples TRBV6-6 to TRBJ2-3; 15 positions agree with TRBD2. This CDR3 is 17 amino acids long. With V trimmed by 5 bases and J by 0 bases, 3 bases remained unmatched. Germline V lookup: CDR1 MNHNY, CDR2 SVGAGI (reference sequence).

This chain uses TRBV19 with TRBJ2-3; 11 nucleotides align to TRBD2. The CDR3 is made up of 17 amino acids. V lost 8 bases, J lost 2 bases, and 12 bases stayed unmatched. From germline, CDR1 is LNHDA and CDR2 SQIVND (reference sequence). In DNA form, the CDR3 reads TGTGCCAGTTCATTAATCTTAGCGGGGGGGCCCACAGATACGCAGTATTTT. This encodes CASSLILAGGPTDTQYF.

This rearrangement joins TRBV4-2 to TRBJ1-2; 10 bases align to TRBD1. The CDR3 covers 17 residues. CDR1 LGHNA and CDR2 YNFKEQ come from the germline V gene. The V gene end was trimmed by 0 bases and the J gene end by 3 bases; junction bases not matched to a gene: 7. The CDR3: CASSQEDRGSVYYGYTF. The CDR3 DNA sequence: TGTGCCAGCAGCCAAGAGGACAGGGGGAGCGTTTACTATGGCTACACCTTC.

This chain connects TRBV18 to TRBJ1-1; D not resolved. The germline gives CDR1 KGHSH, CDR2 LQKENI. The CDR3 spans 15 residues. Between the trimmed V and J ends, which lost 0 bases and 4 bases, there was a span of 12 bases. The CDR3 bases are TGTGCCAGCTCACCACCGACGAGCCAGCGCACTGAAGCTTTCTTT. Its protein product is CASSPPTSQRTEAFF.

The V call is TRBV5-6, the J call TRBJ1-6; no firm D call. Germline V gene lookup returns CDR1 SGHDT and CDR2 YYEEEE. This CDR3 contains 16 residues. V was clipped by 1 base and J by 9 bases, with 17 bases between them. CDR3 coding DNA: TGTGCCAGCAGCTTGTTACTGACCCCGGGAGGTTCACCCCTCCACTTT. It encodes CASSLLLTPGGSPLHF.

This clone was observed a single time. V usage is TRBV4-1 and J usage is TRBJ2-7, with 8 bases matching TRBD1. Trimming took 3 bases from V and 3 from J; bases not matched to a gene: 7. Germline V gene lookup returns CDR1 MGHRA and CDR2 YSYEKL. CDR3 length equals 15 residues. The CDR3 here is CASSQGTGGGYEQYF. CDR3 DNA sequence: TGCGCCAGCAGCCAGGGGACAGGAGGGGGCTACGAGCAGTACTTC.

This rearrangement joins TRBV2 to TRBJ1-4; D is perhaps TRBD1 (5 bases). Germline lookup yields CDR1 SNHLY and CDR2 FYNNEI. The CDR3 totals 15 residues. The germline V and J ends were trimmed by 5 bases and 8 bases, with 18 bases remaining between them. The CDR3 loop is CASSLDWGGREKLFF. DNA for the CDR3: TGTGCCAGCAGTCTAGACTGGGGGGGTAGGGAAAAACTGTTTTTT.

The chain recombines TRBV2 with TRBJ1-6, with TRBD1 matching over 7 bases. Trimming at V came to 4 bases and at J to 10 bases, leaving 10 bases not matched to a gene. The CDR3 is 15 residues long. From germline, CDR1 is SNHLY and CDR2 FYNNEI. CDR3 sequence reads: CASSGTDREGSPLHF. The CDR3 bases are TGTGCCAGCAGTGGAACCGACAGGGAAGGATCACCCCTCCACTTT.

The chain carries TRBV3-1 (or the pseudogene TRBV3-2) and TRBJ2-2; D uncertain. CDR1 is LGHDT, CDR2 YNNKEL, per germline (reference sequence). Trimming pared 4 bases from V and 5 bases from J, leaving 11 bases between. The CDR3 length is 14 residues. CDR3 DNA: TGTGCCAGCAGCCCATTTCCCAGTACCGGGGAGCTGTTTTTT. Amino acids: CASSPFPSTGELFF.

V is TRBV7-2 and J is TRBJ2-7; 10 bases line up with TRBD1. The germline CDR1 and CDR2 sequences are SGHTA and FQGNSA. The ends lost 11 bases at V and 3 bases at J; junction bases unmatched: 10. The CDR3 length is 14 residues. CDR3 sequence: CACGQGVGVYEQYF. The CDR3 coding sequence is TGTGCCTGTGGACAGGGGGTTGGCGTCTACGAGCAGTACTTC.

This sequence joins TRBV9 and TRBJ2-1, with a tentative D call TRBD2 (6 bases). Looked up from germline, CDR1 is SGDLS and CDR2 is YYNGEE. The CDR3 is made up of 13 amino acids. Trimming shortened V by 3 bases and J by 5 bases, and 9 bases separated the two germline ends. This chain's CDR3 is CASSAGGNNEQFF. Written as DNA, the CDR3 is TGTGCCAGCAGCGCCGGGGGTAACAATGAGCAGTTCTTC.

The chain couples TRBV12-5 to TRBJ1-5; D call uncertain. Trimming removed 5 bases from V and 9 bases from J, with 14 bases in between. The CDR3 spans 13 residues. The germline gives CDR1 LGHNT, CDR2 FRNRAP. The CDR3 reads CASGTLGGTPQHF. CDR3 DNA sequence: TGTGCTAGTGGTACCTTAGGAGGAACGCCCCAGCATTTT.

This clone has a handful of counts. In the same sample, other DNA sequences code for this CDR3. V is TRBV5-1 and J is TRBJ1-1; the D gene is possibly TRBD1 (5 bases). V was shortened by 1 base and J by 1 base, with 8 bases between the two germline ends. The germline V gene encodes CDR1 SGHRS and CDR2 YFSETQ. CDR3 length equals 14 residues. The CDR3 region is CASSLSTGNTEAFF. The CDR3 DNA follows: TGCGCCAGCAGCTTGAGTACAGGGAACACTGAAGCTTTCTTT.

This chain uses TRBV7-2 with TRBJ2-5; D remains ambiguous. This CDR3 is 15 amino acids long. Germline CDR1 SGHTA, CDR2 FQGNSA. V was pared by 0 bases and J by 2 bases, with 10 bases between. CDR3 coding DNA: TGTGCCAGCAGCTTAGCGACGGGTTTACAAGAGACCCAGTACTTC. Encoded protein: CASSLATGLQETQYF.